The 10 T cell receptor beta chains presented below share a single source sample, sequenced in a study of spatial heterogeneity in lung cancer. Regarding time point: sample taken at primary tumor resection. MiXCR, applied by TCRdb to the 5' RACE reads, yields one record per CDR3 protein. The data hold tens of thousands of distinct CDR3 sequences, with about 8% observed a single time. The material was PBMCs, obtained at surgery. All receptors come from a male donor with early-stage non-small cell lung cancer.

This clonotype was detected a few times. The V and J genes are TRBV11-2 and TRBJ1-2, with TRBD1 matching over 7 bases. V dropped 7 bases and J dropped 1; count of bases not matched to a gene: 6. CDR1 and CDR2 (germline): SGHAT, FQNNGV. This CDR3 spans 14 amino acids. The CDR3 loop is CASTPDRHNYGYTF. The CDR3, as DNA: TGTGCCAGCACCCCGGACAGGCATAACTATGGCTACACCTTC. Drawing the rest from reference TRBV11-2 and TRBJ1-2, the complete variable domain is EAGVAQSPRYKIIEKRQSVAFWCNPISGHATLYWYQQILGQGPKLLIQFQNNGVVDDSQLPKDRFSAERLKGVDSTLKIQPAKLEDSAVYLCASTPDRHNYGYTFGSGTRLTVV.

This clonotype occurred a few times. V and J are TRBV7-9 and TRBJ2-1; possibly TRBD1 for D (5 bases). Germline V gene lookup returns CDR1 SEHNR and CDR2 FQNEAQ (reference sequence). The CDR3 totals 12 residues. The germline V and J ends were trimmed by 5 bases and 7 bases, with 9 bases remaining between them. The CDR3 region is CASSQGRNEQFF. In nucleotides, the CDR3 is TGTGCCAGCAGCCAGGGAAGGAATGAGCAGTTCTTC.

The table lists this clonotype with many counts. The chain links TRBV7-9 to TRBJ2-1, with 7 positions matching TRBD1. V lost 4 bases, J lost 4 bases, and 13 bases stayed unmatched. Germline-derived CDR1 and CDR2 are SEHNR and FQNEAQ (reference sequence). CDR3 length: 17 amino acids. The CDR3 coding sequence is TGTGCCAGCAGCTCCCCTAAAACCGGGACAGTTTACAATGAGCAGTTCTTC. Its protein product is CASSSPKTGTVYNEQFF.

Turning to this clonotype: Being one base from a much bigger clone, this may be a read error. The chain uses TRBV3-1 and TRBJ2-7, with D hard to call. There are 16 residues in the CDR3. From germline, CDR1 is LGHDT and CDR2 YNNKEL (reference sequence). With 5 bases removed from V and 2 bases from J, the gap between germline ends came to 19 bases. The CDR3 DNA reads TGTGCCAGCAGCTCCAATGGCGGTACGTCCCCCTACGAGCAGTACTTC. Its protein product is CASSSNGGTSPYEQYF.

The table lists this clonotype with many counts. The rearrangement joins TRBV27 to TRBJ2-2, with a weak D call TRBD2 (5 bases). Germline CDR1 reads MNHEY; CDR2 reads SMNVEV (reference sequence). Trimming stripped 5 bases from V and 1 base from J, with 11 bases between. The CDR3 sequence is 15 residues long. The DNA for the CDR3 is TGTGCCAGCAGTCTTGGACTGATGAACACCGGGGAGCTGTTTTTT. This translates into CASSLGLMNTGELFF.

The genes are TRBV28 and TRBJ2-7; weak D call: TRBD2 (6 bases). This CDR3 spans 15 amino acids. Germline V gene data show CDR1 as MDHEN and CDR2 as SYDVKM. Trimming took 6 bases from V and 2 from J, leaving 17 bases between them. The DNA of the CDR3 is TGTGCCAGCAGCTACCAGGGAGGCCGAACCTACGAGCAGTACTTC. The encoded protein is CASSYQGGRTYEQYF.

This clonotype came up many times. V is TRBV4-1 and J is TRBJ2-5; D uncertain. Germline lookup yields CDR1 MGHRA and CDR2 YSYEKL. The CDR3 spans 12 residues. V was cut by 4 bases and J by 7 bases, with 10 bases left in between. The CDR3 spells CASSLTPGTQYF. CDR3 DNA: TGCGCCAGCAGCCTTACTCCAGGGACCCAGTACTTC.

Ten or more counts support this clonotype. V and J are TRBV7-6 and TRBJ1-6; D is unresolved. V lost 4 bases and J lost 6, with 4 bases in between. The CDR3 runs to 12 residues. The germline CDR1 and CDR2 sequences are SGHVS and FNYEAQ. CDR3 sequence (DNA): TGTGCCAGCAGCTCCCCTAATTCACCCCTCCACTTT. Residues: CASSSPNSPLHF.

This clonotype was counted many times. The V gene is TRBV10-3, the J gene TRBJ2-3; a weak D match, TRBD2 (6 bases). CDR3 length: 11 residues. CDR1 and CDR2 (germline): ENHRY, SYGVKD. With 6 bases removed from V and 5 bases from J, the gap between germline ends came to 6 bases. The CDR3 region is CAIRGGDTQYF. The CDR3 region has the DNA TGTGCCATCAGGGGGGGAGATACGCAGTATTTT.

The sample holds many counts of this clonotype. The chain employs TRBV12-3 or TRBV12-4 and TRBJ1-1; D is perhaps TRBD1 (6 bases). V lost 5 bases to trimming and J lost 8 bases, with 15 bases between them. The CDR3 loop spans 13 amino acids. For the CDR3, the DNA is TGTGCCAGCAGTGGGACACCCTTGGGGGAAGCTTTCTTT. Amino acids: CASSGTPLGEAFF.